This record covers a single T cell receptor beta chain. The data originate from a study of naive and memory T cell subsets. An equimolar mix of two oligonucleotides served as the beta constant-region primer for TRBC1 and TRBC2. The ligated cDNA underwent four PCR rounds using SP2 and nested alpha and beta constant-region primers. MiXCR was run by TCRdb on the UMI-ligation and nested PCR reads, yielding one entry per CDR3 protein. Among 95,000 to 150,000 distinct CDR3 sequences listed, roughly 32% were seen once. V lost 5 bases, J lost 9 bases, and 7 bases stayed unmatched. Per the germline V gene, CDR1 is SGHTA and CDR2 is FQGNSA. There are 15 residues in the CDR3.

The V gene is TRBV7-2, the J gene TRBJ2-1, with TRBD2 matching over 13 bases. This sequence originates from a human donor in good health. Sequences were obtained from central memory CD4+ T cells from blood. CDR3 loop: CASSQGLAGWFEQFF. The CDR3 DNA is TGTGCCAGCAGCCAGGGACTAGCGGGGTGGTTTGAGCAGTTCTTC.